This is a list of T cell receptor beta chains from one sample in a study of OX40 agonist ivuxolimab in advanced cancers. Here immunoSEQ multiplex PCR was the method, and the copy in TCRdb shows in-frame clones only, minus some. The sample holds around 31,000 clones, about four fifths seen once. The material sequenced was CD4+ or CD8+ T cells sorted from blood, taken in a trial of the OX40 agonist ivuxolimab. The receptors stem from an adult with an advanced solid tumor such as melanoma, head and neck, liver or kidney cancer. Both conserved end residues are part of each CDR3. The order of the fields is J gene, D gene, V gene, clone size, CDR3 protein, CDR3 DNA. A D gene is named only where the DNA matches it firmly. Not every row has a clone size; where given, it reads once, few, many or a size class.

TRBJ2-7 | . | TRBV7-8 | . | CASSLGGRSREQYF | TGTGCCAGCAGCTTAGGTGGCCGATCTAGGGAGCAGTACTTC
TRBJ1-1 | . | TRBV19 | . | CAKYRGWTEAFF | TGTGCCAAGTACCGGGGGTGGACTGAAGCTTTCTTT
TRBJ1-3 | . | TRBV2 | . | CASSPQGWAIYF | TGTGCCAGCAGTCCTCAGGGGTGGGCCATATATTTT
TRBJ1-1 | . | TRBV18 | . | CASRKEGALTEAFF | TGTGCCAGCCGAAAGGAAGGGGCGCTTACTGAAGCTTTCTTT
TRBJ1-5 | TRBD1 | TRBV18 | few | CASSLGTGGSNQPQHF | TGTGCCAGCTCACTGGGGACAGGGGGAAGCAATCAGCCCCAGCATTTT
TRBJ1-2 | . | TRBV4-1 | . | CASSPLGGNYGYTF | TGCGCCAGCAGCCCGTTAGGGGGGAACTATGGCTACACCTTC
TRBJ1-4 | . | TRBV29-1 | . | CSVAYRSTNEKLFF | TGCAGCGTAGCCTATAGGTCAACTAATGAAAAACTGTTTTTT
TRBJ1-4 | . | TRBV7-9 | . | CASSFATGSNEKLFF | TGTGCCAGCAGCTTCGCTACAGGGTCTAATGAAAAACTGTTTTTT
TRBJ2-5 | TRBD2 | TRBV9 | . | CASSRGLAAAQYF | TGTGCCAGCAGTAGGGGACTAGCGGCCGCCCAGTACTTC
TRBJ2-3 | . | TRBV6-4 | once | CASSDQGSTDTQYF | TGTGCCAGCAGTGACCAGGGAAGCACAGATACGCAGTATTTT
TRBJ2-5 | TRBD2 | TRBV6-5 | . | CASSPLSGGETQYF | TGTGCCAGCAGTCCTCTTAGCGGGGGAGAGACCCAGTACTTC
TRBJ1-4 | TRBD1 | TRBV7-9 | . | CASSSGQGVTNEKLFF | TGTGCCAGCAGCTCCGGACAGGGAGTAACTAATGAAAAACTGTTTTTT
TRBJ2-7 | . | TRBV15 | . | CATSSMDREGEQYF | TGTGCCACCAGCTCAATGGACAGGGAGGGCGAGCAGTACTTC
TRBJ2-3 | TRBD2 | TRBV11-2 | . | CASSRLAGGGRTDTQYF | TGTGCCAGCAGCCGACTAGCGGGAGGAGGTCGCACAGATACGCAGTATTTT
TRBJ2-7 | TRBD2 | TRBV18 | . | CASSPPGLALYEQYF | TGTGCCAGCTCACCACCGGGACTAGCATTATACGAGCAGTACTTC
TRBJ1-2 | . | TRBV7-2 | . | CASSRGGTRANYGYTF | TGTGCCAGCAGTCGGGGCGGCACGAGAGCTAACTATGGCTACACCTTC
TRBJ2-7 | . | TRBV2 | . | CASSEVLIGRGAYEQYF | TGTGCCAGCAGTGAGGTGTTAATCGGACGGGGTGCCTACGAGCAGTACTTC
TRBJ2-3 | . | TRBV5-1 | . | CASSLQGSTDTQYF | TGCGCCAGCAGCTTGCAGGGGAGCACAGATACGCAGTATTTT
TRBJ2-1 | TRBD2 | TRBV28 | . | CASSYLRTSGPNEQFF | TGTGCCAGCAGTTACCTCCGGACTAGCGGACCTAATGAGCAGTTCTTC
TRBJ1-5 | . | TRBV9 | . | CASSVGQVSNQPQHF | TGTGCCAGCAGCGTAGGACAGGTTAGCAATCAGCCCCAGCATTTT
TRBJ2-7 | . | TRBV5-6 | . | CASSLLGRQYEQYF | TGTGCCAGCAGCTTACTAGGGCGGCAGTACGAGCAGTACTTC
TRBJ2-3 | . | TRBV6-5 | . | CASSSQGGRVDTQYF | TGTGCCAGCAGTTCACAGGGAGGAAGAGTAGATACGCAGTATTTT
TRBJ2-1 | . | TRBV6-5 | . | CASSYGRGGNEQFF | TGTGCCAGCAGTTACGGCAGGGGAGGAAATGAGCAGTTCTTC
TRBJ1-6 | . | TRBV2 | few | CASSESAPSPRERPLHF | TGTGCCAGCAGTGAAAGCGCCCCGTCTCCAAGGGAACGGCCCCTCCACTTT
TRBJ2-3 | TRBD2 | TRBV6-5 | . | CASSYSGGASDTQYF | TGTGCCAGCAGTTACTCGGGAGGGGCCTCAGATACGCAGTATTTT
TRBJ2-1 | TRBD2 | TRBV5-1 | . | CASSLTAGGGNEQFF | TGCGCCAGCAGCTTGACAGCGGGAGGGGGCAATGAGCAGTTCTTC